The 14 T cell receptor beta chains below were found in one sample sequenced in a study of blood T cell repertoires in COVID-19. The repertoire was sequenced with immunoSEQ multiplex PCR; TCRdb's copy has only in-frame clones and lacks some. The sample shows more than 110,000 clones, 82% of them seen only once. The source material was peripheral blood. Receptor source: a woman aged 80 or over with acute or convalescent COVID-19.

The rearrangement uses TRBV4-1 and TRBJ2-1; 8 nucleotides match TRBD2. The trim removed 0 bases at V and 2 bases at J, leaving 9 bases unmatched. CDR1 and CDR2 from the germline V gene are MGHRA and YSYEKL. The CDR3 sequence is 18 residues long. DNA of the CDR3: TGCGCCAGCAGCCAAGAGGGGAGGTTCGGGGGGGCCTACAATGAGCAGTTCTTC. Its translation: CASSQEGRFGGAYNEQFF.

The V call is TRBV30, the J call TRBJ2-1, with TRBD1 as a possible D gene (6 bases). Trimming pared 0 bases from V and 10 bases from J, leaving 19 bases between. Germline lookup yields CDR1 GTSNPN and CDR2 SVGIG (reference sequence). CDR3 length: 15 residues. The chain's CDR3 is CAWSVGGPAGREQFF. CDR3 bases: TGTGCCTGGAGTGTAGGGGGTCCCGCAGGCAGAGAGCAGTTCTTC.

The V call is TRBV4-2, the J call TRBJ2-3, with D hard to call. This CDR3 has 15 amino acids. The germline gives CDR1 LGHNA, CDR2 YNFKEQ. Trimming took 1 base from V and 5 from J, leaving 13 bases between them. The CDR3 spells CASSQGAGHGDTQYF. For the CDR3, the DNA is TGTGCCAGCAGCCAAGGAGCTGGGCATGGAGATACGCAGTATTTT.

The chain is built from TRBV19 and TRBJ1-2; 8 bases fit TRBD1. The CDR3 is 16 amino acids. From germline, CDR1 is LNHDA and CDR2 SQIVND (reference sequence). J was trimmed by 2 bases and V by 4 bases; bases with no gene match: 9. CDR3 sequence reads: CASSRKGTGGNYGYTF. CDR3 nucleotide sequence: TGTGCCAGTAGTAGAAAAGGGACAGGCGGAAACTATGGCTACACCTTC.

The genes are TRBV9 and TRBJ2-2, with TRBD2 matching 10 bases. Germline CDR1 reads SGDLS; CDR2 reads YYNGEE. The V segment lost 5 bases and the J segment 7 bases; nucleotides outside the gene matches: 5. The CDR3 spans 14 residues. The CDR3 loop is CASRGTSEHGELFF. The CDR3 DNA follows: TGTGCCAGCAGGGGGACTAGCGAACACGGGGAGCTGTTTTTT.

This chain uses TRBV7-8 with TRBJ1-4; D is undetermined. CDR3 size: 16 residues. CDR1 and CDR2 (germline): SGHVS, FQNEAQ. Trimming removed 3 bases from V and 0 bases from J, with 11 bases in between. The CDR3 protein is CASSFARLATNEKLFF. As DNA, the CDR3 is TGTGCCAGCAGCTTTGCCCGGTTAGCAACTAATGAAAAACTGTTTTTT.

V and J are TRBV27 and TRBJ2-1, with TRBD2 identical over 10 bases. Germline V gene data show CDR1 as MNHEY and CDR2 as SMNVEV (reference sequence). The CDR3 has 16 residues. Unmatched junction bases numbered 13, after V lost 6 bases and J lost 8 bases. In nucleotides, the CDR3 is TGTGCCAGCAGCCGCCCCGGACTAGCGGCTTGGGATGAGCAGTTCTTC. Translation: CASSRPGLAAWDEQFF.

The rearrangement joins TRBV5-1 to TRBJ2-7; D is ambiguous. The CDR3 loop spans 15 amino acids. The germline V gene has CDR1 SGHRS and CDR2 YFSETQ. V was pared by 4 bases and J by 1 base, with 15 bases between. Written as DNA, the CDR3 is TGCGCCAGCAGCCCCGGAGCCATTTCGTCCTACGAGCAGTACTTC. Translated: CASSPGAISSYEQYF. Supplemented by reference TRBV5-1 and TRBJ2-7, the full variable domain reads KAGVTQTPRYLIKTRGQQVTLSCSPISGHRSVSWYQQTPGQGLQFLFEYFSETQRNKGNFPGRFSGRQFSNSRSEMNVSTLELGDSALYLCASSPGAISSYEQYFGPGTRLTVT.

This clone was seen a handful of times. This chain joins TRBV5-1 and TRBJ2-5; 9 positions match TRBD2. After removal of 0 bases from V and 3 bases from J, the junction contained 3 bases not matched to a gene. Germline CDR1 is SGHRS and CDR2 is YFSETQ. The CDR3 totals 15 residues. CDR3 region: CASSLGAGGKETQYF. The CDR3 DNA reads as TGCGCCAGCAGCTTGGGTGCGGGAGGGAAAGAGACCCAGTACTTC.

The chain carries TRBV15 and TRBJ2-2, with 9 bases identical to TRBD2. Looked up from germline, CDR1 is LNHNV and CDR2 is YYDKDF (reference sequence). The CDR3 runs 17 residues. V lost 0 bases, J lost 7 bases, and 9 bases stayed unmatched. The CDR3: CATSRDWSGGFNGELFF. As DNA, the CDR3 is TGTGCCACCAGCAGAGATTGGAGCGGGGGGTTTAACGGGGAGCTGTTTTTT.

In DNA form, the CDR3 reads TGTGCCAGCAGTGCGTATTACGAGCAGTACTTC. This encodes CASSAYYEQYF. The rearrangement uses TRBV2 and TRBJ2-7; D gene uncertain. V shed 4 bases and J shed 4 bases, with 5 bases lying between them. CDR1 is SNHLY, CDR2 FYNNEI, per germline. This CDR3 comprises 11 residues.

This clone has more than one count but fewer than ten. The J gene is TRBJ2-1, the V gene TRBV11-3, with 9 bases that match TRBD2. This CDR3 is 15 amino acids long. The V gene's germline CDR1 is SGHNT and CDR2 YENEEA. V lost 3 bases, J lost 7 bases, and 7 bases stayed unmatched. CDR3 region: CASSLYGGGDNEQFF. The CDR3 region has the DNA TGTGCCAGCAGCTTGTATGGCGGGGGGGATAATGAGCAGTTCTTC.

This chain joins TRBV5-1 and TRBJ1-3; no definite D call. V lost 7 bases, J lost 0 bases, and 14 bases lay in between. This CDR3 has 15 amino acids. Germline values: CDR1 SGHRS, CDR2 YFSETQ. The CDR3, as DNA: TGCGCCAGCGCGACCGGGGTAAGCTCTGGAAACACCATATATTTT. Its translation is CASATGVSSGNTIYF.

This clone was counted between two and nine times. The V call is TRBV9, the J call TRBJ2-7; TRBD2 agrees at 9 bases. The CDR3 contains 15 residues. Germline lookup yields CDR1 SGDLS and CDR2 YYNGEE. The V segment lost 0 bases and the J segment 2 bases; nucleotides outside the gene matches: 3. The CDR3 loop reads CASSVGTSEPYEQYF. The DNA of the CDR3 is TGTGCCAGCAGCGTAGGGACTAGCGAGCCCTACGAGCAGTACTTC.